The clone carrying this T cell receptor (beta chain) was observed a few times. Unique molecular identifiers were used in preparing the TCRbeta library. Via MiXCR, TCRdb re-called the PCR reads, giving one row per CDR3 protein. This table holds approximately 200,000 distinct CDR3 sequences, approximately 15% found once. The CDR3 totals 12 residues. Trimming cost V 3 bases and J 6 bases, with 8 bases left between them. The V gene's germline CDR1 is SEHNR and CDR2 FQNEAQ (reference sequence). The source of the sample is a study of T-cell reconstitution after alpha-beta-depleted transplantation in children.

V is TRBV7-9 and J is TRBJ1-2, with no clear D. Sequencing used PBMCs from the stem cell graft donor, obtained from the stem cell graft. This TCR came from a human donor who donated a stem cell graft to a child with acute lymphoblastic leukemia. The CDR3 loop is CASSFVRDGYTF. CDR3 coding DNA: TGTGCCAGCAGCTTTGTTAGGGATGGCTACACCTTC.